The 15 T cell receptor beta chains in this list originate from one sample, sequenced in a study of CD8 T cells in ankylosing spondylitis. Study conclusions and caveats: Characteristic of ankylosing spondylitis blood, it appeared, was a TCR beta motif comprising about 8 highly homologous variants.

TCRdb re-analysed the 5' RACE reads in MiXCR, keeping a single row per CDR3 protein. Of 470,000 or so distinct CDR3 sequences listed, 26% are singletons. Their specific antigens are unknown. The material sequenced was blood, either unsorted or a sorted T cell fraction (not recorded which). The receptors here all came from a male donor with ankylosing spondylitis.

This clonotype was seen more than once but under ten times. V gene TRBV20-1 combines with J gene TRBJ2-7, with D perhaps TRBD1 (6 bases). With 6 bases removed from V and 3 bases from J, the gap between germline ends came to 12 bases. CDR3 size: 12 residues. Germline CDR1 and CDR2: DFQATT and SNEGSKA (reference sequence). The CDR3 region is CSAPDRLYEQYF. Written as DNA, the CDR3 is TGCAGTGCGCCCGACAGGCTCTACGAGCAGTACTTC.

In its sample, this clonotype was seen many times. One end of the junction varies from germline; a read error may be responsible. The chain has TRBV5-1 and TRBJ2-2; 12 nucleotides align to TRBD2. The germline CDR1 and CDR2 sequences are SGHRS and YFSETQ. The CDR3 is 15 residues long. CDR3 DNA sequence: TGTGCCAGCAGCCCCGGGACTAGCGGGACCGGGGAGCTGTTTTTT. It translates to CASSPGTSGTGELFF.

The chain carries TRBV24-1 and TRBJ2-3, with D possibly being TRBD2 (6 bases). Trimming removed 9 bases at V and 1 base at J, with 10 bases between. The CDR3 totals 13 residues. Germline V gene lookup returns CDR1 KGHDR and CDR2 SFDVKD. The CDR3, as DNA: TGTGCCACCCGGGAGTGGGGCACAGATACGCAGTATTTT. Its protein product is CATREWGTDTQYF.

The chain uses TRBV6-1 and TRBJ2-7, with 8 bases matching TRBD1. This CDR3 has 14 residues. Trimming cost V 6 bases and J 4 bases; bases outside gene matches: 8. The V gene's germline CDR1 is MNHNS and CDR2 SASEGT. The CDR3 protein is CASRSGQGPYEQYF. CDR3 nucleotides: TGTGCCAGCAGGTCTGGACAGGGCCCTTACGAGCAGTACTTC.

Only a few counts were recorded for this clonotype. The chain has TRBV15 and TRBJ2-1, with 14 positions matching TRBD2. The germline V gene encodes CDR1 LNHNV and CDR2 YYDKDF (reference sequence). The ends lost 3 bases at V and 10 bases at J; junction bases unmatched: 17. The length of the CDR3 is 19 residues. In DNA, the CDR3 is TGTGCCACCAGCAGGATGCCGGGACTAGCGGGAGCTCAAAGCAGGGAGCAGTTCTTC. Protein product: CATSRMPGLAGAQSREQFF.

The CDR3 sequence: CASSLGQVVTGELFF. The CDR3 nucleotides are TGCGCCAGCAGCTTGGGACAGGTGGTCACCGGGGAGCTGTTTTTT. The rearrangement links TRBV5-1 to TRBJ2-2, with D tentatively TRBD1 (6 bases). This CDR3 is built from 15 residues. The V gene's germline CDR1 is SGHRS and CDR2 YFSETQ. V shed 0 bases and J shed 4 bases, with 10 bases lying between them.

The chain carries TRBV24-1 and TRBJ2-2, with 8 bases aligning to TRBD1. The CDR3 is made up of 15 amino acids. Germline CDR1 and CDR2: KGHDR and SFDVKD. V lost 8 bases to trimming and J lost 4 bases; unmatched junction nucleotides: 8. This CDR3 reads CATNPGQGRTGELFF. For the CDR3, the DNA is TGTGCCACCAATCCCGGACAGGGCCGCACCGGGGAGCTGTTTTTT.

This clonotype was counted a few times. V and J are TRBV24-1 and TRBJ2-1; D remains ambiguous. CDR1 KGHDR and CDR2 SFDVKD come from the germline V gene. This CDR3 comprises 16 residues. V gave up 0 bases and J gave up 0 bases, with 8 bases separating them. The CDR3 DNA sequence: TGTGCCACCAGTGATTTGTTGGCGGACTCCTACAATGAGCAGTTCTTC. Translating gives CATSDLLADSYNEQFF.

CDR3 region: CSVELGNTEAFF. CDR3 in DNA: TGCAGCGTTGAATTGGGGAACACTGAAGCTTTCTTT. The J gene is TRBJ1-1, the V gene TRBV29-1; D is unresolved. Trimming removed 2 bases at V and 1 base at J, with 5 bases between. This CDR3 spans 12 amino acids. From germline, CDR1 is SQVTM and CDR2 ANQGSEA.

The CDR3 loop reads CASTHLSGRVQETQYF. The CDR3 nucleotides are TGTGCCAGCACACATCTTAGCGGGAGGGTCCAGGAGACCCAGTACTTC. This chain links TRBV11-2 with TRBJ2-5; 11 bases are a match to TRBD2. Germline V gives CDR1 SGHAT, CDR2 FQNNGV. The CDR3 extends over 16 amino acids. V was clipped by 7 bases and J by 5 bases; unmatched bases: 12.

This clonotype was counted a few times. The chain carries TRBV5-1 and TRBJ1-4, with D perhaps TRBD1 (6 bases). Germline V gene data show CDR1 as SGHRS and CDR2 as YFSETQ. The CDR3 has 15 amino acids. V dropped 0 bases and J dropped 2 bases, with 8 bases sitting between them. CDR3 sequence reads: CASSLDGGTNEKLFF. The DNA of the CDR3 is TGCGCCAGCAGCTTGGATGGGGGCACTAATGAAAAACTGTTTTTT.

The V gene is TRBV3-1, the J gene TRBJ1-4, with 8 bases fitting TRBD1. The germline CDR1 and CDR2 sequences are LGHDT and YNNKEL (reference sequence). There are 15 residues in the CDR3. J gave up 6 bases and V 2 bases, and 5 bases lay outside the gene matches. As DNA, the CDR3 is TGTGCCAGCAGCCAAAACAGGGGGGGGTATGAAAAACTGTTTTTT. This translates into CASSQNRGGYEKLFF. The variable domain in full, with the rest retrieved from reference TRBV3-1 and TRBJ1-4, is DTAVSQTPKYLVTQMGNDKSIKCEQNLGHDTMYWYKQDSKKFLKIMFSYNNKELIINETVPNRFSPKSPDKAHLNLHINSLELGDSAVYFCASSQNRGGYEKLFFGSGTQLSVL.

In its sample, this clonotype was seen a few times. J is TRBJ1-1 and V is TRBV12-3 or TRBV12-4; 7 bases line up with TRBD1. V trimming: 5 bases; J trimming: 7 bases; junction bases outside the gene matches: 7. The CDR3 runs to 13 residues. DNA for the CDR3: TGTGCCAGCAGTCCAACAGGGGAGGTTGAAGCTTTCTTT. Amino acids: CASSPTGEVEAFF.

This chain links TRBV5-1 with TRBJ1-3; 7 nucleotides agree with TRBD1. With V trimmed by 6 bases and J by 4 bases, 7 bases remained unmatched. This CDR3 has 14 amino acids. Germline CDR1 reads SGHRS; CDR2 reads YFSETQ. This CDR3 is CASTKQGFGNTIYF. DNA for the CDR3: TGCGCCAGCACCAAACAGGGGTTCGGAAACACCATATATTTT. Combining the CDR3 with reference TRBV5-1 and TRBJ1-3 gives the whole variable domain KAGVTQTPRYLIKTRGQQVTLSCSPISGHRSVSWYQQTPGQGLQFLFEYFSETQRNKGNFPGRFSGRQFSNSRSEMNVSTLELGDSALYLCASTKQGFGNTIYFGEGSWLTVV.

The chain links TRBV5-1 to TRBJ2-7; D call uncertain. V was cut by 4 bases and J by 0 bases, with 17 bases left in between. The V gene's germline CDR1 is SGHRS and CDR2 YFSETQ. The CDR3 contains 16 residues. The CDR3 sequence: CASSQPSFSFSYEQYF. The CDR3 nucleotides read TGCGCCAGCAGCCAACCTTCATTTTCCTTCTCCTACGAGCAGTACTTC.